These T cell receptor beta chains were read from a single sample in a study of spatial heterogeneity in lung cancer. TCRdb itself ran the 5' RACE reads through MiXCR, one entry per CDR3 protein. The table includes about 52,000 distinct CDR3 sequences, roughly 8.1% detected once. The sequences come from PBMCs, collected at follow-up. The receptors originated from a female donor with early-stage non-small cell lung cancer. Each CDR3 is given with its conserved first and last residue. A D gene is named only where the DNA matches it firmly. Part of the rows lack a size; the others show once, few, many or a class for expanded clones.

d_gene,abundance,j_gene,v_gene,CDR3nt,CDR3aa
.,many,TRBJ2-5,TRBV6-2/TRBV6-3,TGTGCCAGCAGTTACTTGGCTATCGTAGAGACCCAGTACTTC,CASSYLAIVETQYF
.,many,TRBJ2-5,TRBV3-1,TGTGCCAGCAGCCAGCCCCTGGGAGGGGACTCGAGGGGGGAGACCCAGTACTTC,CASSQPLGGDSRGETQYF
.,many,TRBJ2-3,TRBV7-9,TGTGCCAGCAGCCCCCCGGACTACAGGGCCAGCACAGATACGCAGTATTTT,CASSPPDYRASTDTQYF
.,.,TRBJ2-5,TRBV12-3/TRBV12-4,TGTGCCAGCAGTTTAATCCCCCGGATGGGGACCCAGTACTTC,CASSLIPRMGTQYF
TRBD2,few,TRBJ2-1,TRBV18,TGTGCCAGCTCACCACGGGTAGCGGGGGGGCCGACGAGCGGGGCCTACAATGAGCAGTTCTTC,CASSPRVAGGPTSGAYNEQFF
TRBD2,.,TRBJ2-2,TRBV11-2,TGTGCCAGCAGCTCCCGGAGGACTAGCGGCACCGGGGAGCTGTTTTTT,CASSSRRTSGTGELFF
TRBD2,.,TRBJ2-1,TRBV18,TGTGCCAGCTCGACTAGCGGGGGCGGTAATGAGCAGTTCTTC,CASSTSGGGNEQFF
.,.,TRBJ2-5,TRBV19,TGTGCCAGTAGCTCCTACGGGGCTTCGGAGACCCAGTACTTC,CASSSYGASETQYF
.,.,TRBJ1-2,TRBV7-2,TGTGCCAGCAGCTTAGCGCGGGCGCAACGGGCCTATGGCTACACCTTC,CASSLARAQRAYGYTF
.,.,TRBJ2-5,TRBV21-1,TGTGCCAGCAGCAAAGCGGGGATTCGACGCCGACGCCCGTGTTCCCGACAAGAGACCCAGTACTTC,CASSKAGIRRRRPCSRQETQYF
TRBD1,many,TRBJ1-1,TRBV20-1,TGCAGTGCCCGACAGGGCGGCACTGAAGCTTTCTTT,CSARQGGTEAFF
TRBD1,many,TRBJ1-1,TRBV10-3,TGTGCCATCAGTGACCAAACGAGGGGGCGGAATGAAGCTTTCTTT,CAISDQTRGRNEAFF
TRBD2,.,TRBJ2-1,TRBV7-9,TGTGCCAGCAGCCCGTGGCGGGGGGGCGGCGATGAGCAGTTCTTC,CASSPWRGGGDEQFF
TRBD2,few,TRBJ2-3,TRBV5-1,TGCGCCAGCAGCTTAAAACGAACGACTAGCGGGGACACAGATACGCAGTATTTT,CASSLKRTTSGDTDTQYF
TRBD2,few,TRBJ2-5,TRBV6-5,TGTGCCAGCAAAGCCCCGGGGCGGGGGCAAGAGACCCAGTACTTC,CASKAPGRGQETQYF
TRBD1,.,TRBJ1-5,TRBV6-5,TGTGCCAGCAGTCGAGGGACAGCCTCGGAGCCCCAGCATTTT,CASSRGTASEPQHF
TRBD1,few,TRBJ2-7,TRBV7-9,TGTGCCAGCAGAGGCGACAGGGATAGTAGTATCCACGAGCAGTACTTC,CASRGDRDSSIHEQYF
TRBD1,few,TRBJ1-5,TRBV12-5,TGTGCTACCCCCCGGGACAGGGTCAATCAGCCCCAGCATTTT,CATPRDRVNQPQHF
.,few,TRBJ1-2,TRBV20-1,TGCAGTGCGCCGCCAGGCACCGCTAACTATGGCTACACCTTC,CSAPPGTANYGYTF
.,few,TRBJ2-7,TRBV5-4,TGTGCCAGCAGCTTGGAGCCAGGGAACTACGAGCAGTACTTC,CASSLEPGNYEQYF
TRBD1,.,TRBJ1-6,TRBV9,TGTGCCAGCAGCGTAGATGACAGGGCTACCCTCCACTTT,CASSVDDRATLHF
.,many,TRBJ2-7,TRBV15,TGTGCCACCAGCAGGCAGGGGAGACACGAGCAGTACTTC,CATSRQGRHEQYF
.,few,TRBJ1-2,TRBV20-1,TGCAGTGCTAGAGGTTCGGGATTGGGGGCAGGAGGCTACACCTTC,CSARGSGLGAGGYTF
TRBD2,many,TRBJ2-3,TRBV20-1,TGCAGTGCCAGGGGACTAGCGGGGGGGCCGGTAGCCAAAGCAGATACGCAGTATTTT,CSARGLAGGPVAKADTQYF
.,many,TRBJ2-3,TRBV7-2,TGTGCCAGCAGCCCGGACTACCTTAGCACAGATACGCAGTATTTT,CASSPDYLSTDTQYF
.,many,TRBJ2-2,TRBV2,TGTGCCAGCAGTGAGGCTGCCGTCTGGGAGCTGTTTTTT,CASSEAAVWELFF
.,many,TRBJ1-2,TRBV4-1,TGCGCCAGCAGCCCGCCCCAGGCAACCCCCTATGGCTACACCTTC,CASSPPQATPYGYTF
TRBD1,few,TRBJ1-3,TRBV20-1,TGCAGTGCTTTACTCTTCAGGGGGGCAGGAAACACCATATATTTT,CSALLFRGAGNTIYF
.,many,TRBJ2-7,TRBV7-2,TGTGCCAGCAGCTTATCACCCGAGGGAGGCGAGCAGTACTTC,CASSLSPEGGEQYF
.,.,TRBJ2-3,TRBV12-3/TRBV12-4,TGTGCCAGCAGTTTACGGGCAGGAACAGATACGCAGTATTTT,CASSLRAGTDTQYF
.,many,TRBJ1-1,TRBV15,TGTGCCACTTGGGGAGCAGAGATGAACACTGAAGCTTTCTTT,CATWGAEMNTEAFF
.,many,TRBJ2-2,TRBV3-1,TGTGCCAGCAGCAGCAGGAAAGAGAACACCGGGGAGCTGTTTTTT,CASSSRKENTGELFF
.,.,TRBJ1-1,TRBV28,TGTGCCAGCAGACCTGGGCCTTCTTTGGACACTGAAGCTTTCTTT,CASRPGPSLDTEAFF
TRBD2,few,TRBJ2-3,TRBV12-3/TRBV12-4,TGTGCCAGCAGTTTAGGTCCTAGCGGGGGCACAGATACGCAGTATTTT,CASSLGPSGGTDTQYF
.,many,TRBJ1-1,TRBV7-8,TGTGCCAGCAGCGCGACCAACTTCTTGACGGCTGAAGCTTTCTTT,CASSATNFLTAEAFF
.,many,TRBJ2-7,TRBV28,TGTGCCAGCAGTTCCGGAGGGACGGAGCAGTACTTC,CASSSGGTEQYF
.,few,TRBJ1-1,TRBV20-1,TGCAGTGCTAGAGCTGCTTTGGCGGGGGCGGTTACTGAAGCTTTCTTT,CSARAALAGAVTEAFF
TRBD2,.,TRBJ2-3,TRBV12-3/TRBV12-4,TGTGCCAGCAGTTTGCTAGCGGGATCTCCCACAGATACGCAGTATTTT,CASSLLAGSPTDTQYF
TRBD1,medium-sized,TRBJ2-2,TRBV28,TGTGCCAGCAAAGCGACAGGGCCCGGAAACACCGGGGAGCTGTTTTTT,CASKATGPGNTGELFF
.,many,TRBJ1-1,TRBV7-2,TGTGCCAGCAGTAGTACTATGGGGGTCACTGAAGCTTTCTTT,CASSSTMGVTEAFF
TRBD2,.,TRBJ2-7,TRBV12-3/TRBV12-4,TGTGCCAGCAGTCTAGCGGGGGAGCTACGAAAGCAGTACTTC,CASSLAGELRKQYF
TRBD2,many,TRBJ2-2,TRBV24-1,TGTGCCACCAGTGATCCACTAGCGGGGGGGCCCGGGGAGCTGTTTTTT,CATSDPLAGGPGELFF
TRBD1,.,TRBJ2-2,TRBV18,TGTGCCAGCTCACAAGGACAGGGGAACACCGGGGAGCTGTTTTTT,CASSQGQGNTGELFF
TRBD2,.,TRBJ2-2,TRBV5-1,TGCGCCAGCAGGACTAGCGGGGGGACCGGGGAGCTGTTTTTT,CASRTSGGTGELFF
.,few,TRBJ1-6,TRBV10-2,TGCGCCAGCAGTGACTCCAACCGTATGGGGCCCCTCCACTTT,CASSDSNRMGPLHF
.,.,TRBJ2-1,TRBV30,TGTGCCTGGATGGGGGGCCTATACAATGAGCAGTTCTTC,CAWMGGLYNEQFF
.,many,TRBJ2-5,TRBV5-3,TGTGCCAGAAGCCCACAGGGATTAGGAGAGACCCAGTACTTC,CARSPQGLGETQYF
.,many,TRBJ2-1,TRBV12-3/TRBV12-4,TGTGCGAGCAGGGGGGCCCAATCCTACAATGAGCAGTTCTTC,CASRGAQSYNEQFF
TRBD2,.,TRBJ2-7,TRBV28,TGTGCCAGCAGTTTGGGCAGCGGGGGTTCCTACGAGCAGTACTTC,CASSLGSGGSYEQYF